The 3 T cell receptor beta chains listed next were all sequenced from one sample in a study of cytomegalovirus exposure and HLA in healthy donors. The PCR ran on 60 Vbeta and 13 Jbeta primers. Sequenced by immunoSEQ multiplex PCR; TCRdb stores in-frame clones only, minus some. The sample records roughly 100,000 clones, 75% to 85% being singletons. Source material: PBMCs. These receptors came from a woman aged 18-30 years in good health and CMV-seropositive.

The rearrangement uses TRBV9 and TRBJ1-3; no reliable D call. CDR1 SGDLS and CDR2 YYNGEE come from the germline V gene. This CDR3 spans 15 amino acids. V lost 3 bases and J lost 2, with 12 bases in between. As DNA, the CDR3 is TGTGCCAGCAGCGCCCGAGGAGATCCTGGAAACACCATATATTTT. This codes for CASSARGDPGNTIYF.

Details on this clone: This CDR3 is also generated by other DNA sequences in the sample. For the CDR3, the DNA is TGCGCCAGCAGTACAGGGTACACTGAAGCTTTCTTT. This sequence encodes CASSTGYTEAFF. This chain links TRBV5-1 with TRBJ1-1, with D possibly matching TRBD1 (6 bases). V was pared by 5 bases and J by 3 bases, with 8 bases between. The CDR3 covers 12 residues. CDR1 and CDR2 from the germline V gene are SGHRS and YFSETQ.

The chain joins TRBV6-6 to TRBJ2-2; 11 bases line up with TRBD2. CDR3 length: 13 residues. J lost 4 bases, V lost 11 bases, and 3 bases had no gene match. Looked up from germline, CDR1 is MNHNY and CDR2 is SVGAGI (reference sequence). The CDR3 DNA reads TGTGCCGGTAGCGGGGGGGCCACCGGGGAGCTGTTTTTT. Its translation is CAGSGGATGELFF.